The T cell receptor beta chain described here comes from a study of shared clonotypes between healthy human individuals. Study-level findings and limits: Larger richness was generally estimated for naive than memory subsets. The generation probabilities recorded for non-shared clonotypes fell below those of clonotypes shared by all four donors.

Concerning this clone: Its specificity is not known.

Germline V gene lookup returns CDR1 LNHNV and CDR2 YYDKDF (reference sequence). Trimming removed 6 bases from V and 3 bases from J, with 16 bases in between. The CDR3 has 15 amino acids. Original analysis: Filtering differed because ImmunoSEQ produced junction-only sequences that carried no quality scores. TCRdb's copy holds only in-frame clones and misses some; the assay was immunoSEQ multiplex PCR. V and J calls and clone size follow that table, whereas D and trimming were derived from the DNA. The sample lists some 2.1 million clones, approximately 94% occurring once. In the naive CD8 group, cells lacked CD45RO and were positively selected for CCR7, so terminally differentiated effector memory CD45RA+ cells were left out.

The J gene is TRBJ2-3, the V gene TRBV15; tentative D call: TRBD1 (5 bases). This TCR derives from a man aged 18-30 years in good health. The sequenced sample was naive CD8+ T cells sorted from blood. CDR3 residues: CATSPRDLSTDTQYF. CDR3 in DNA: TGTGCCACCAGTCCCAGGGATCTATCGACAGATACGCAGTATTTT.